The source of this TCR beta chain is a study of CD8 T cells in ankylosing spondylitis. Study-level findings and limits: As for the disease-linked clones, they showed a CD8+ phenotype and occurred at relatively low frequencies in peripheral blood. Significant enrichment of disease-linked clones was reported in matched ankylosing spondylitis synovial fluid.

TCRdb reanalysed the 5' RACE reads using MiXCR and keeps one entry per CDR3 protein. The sample has tens of thousands of distinct CDR3 sequences, under 7.5% seen once. This clonotype was observed a few times. Its cognate antigen is unknown. This CDR3 spans 17 amino acids. From germline, CDR1 is WSHSY and CDR2 SAAADI. With 6 bases removed from V and 0 bases from J, the gap between germline ends came to 18 bases. This receptor was identified in a male donor with ankylosing spondylitis. Sequenced sample: synovial fluid, either unsorted or a sorted T cell fraction (not recorded which). J is TRBJ1-3 and V is TRBV10-2; D is possibly TRBD1 (5 bases). Here the CDR3 reads CASRGDSESLSGNTIYF. CDR3 nucleotide sequence: TGCGCCAGCAGGGGAGACAGCGAATCCCTCTCTGGAAACACCATATATTTT.